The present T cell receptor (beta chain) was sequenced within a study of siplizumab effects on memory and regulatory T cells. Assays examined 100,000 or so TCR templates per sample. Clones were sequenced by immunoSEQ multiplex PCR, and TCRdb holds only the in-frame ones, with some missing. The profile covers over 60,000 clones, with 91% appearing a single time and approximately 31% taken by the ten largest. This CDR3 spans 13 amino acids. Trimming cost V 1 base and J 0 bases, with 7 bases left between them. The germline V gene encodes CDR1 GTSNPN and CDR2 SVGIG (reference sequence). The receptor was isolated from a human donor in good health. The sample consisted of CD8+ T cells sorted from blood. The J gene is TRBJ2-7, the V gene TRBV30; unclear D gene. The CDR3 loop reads CAWSAVNSYEQYF. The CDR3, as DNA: TGTGCCTGGAGTGCAGTCAACTCCTACGAGCAGTACTTC.